Following are 29 T cell receptor beta chains from one sample sequenced in a study of blood T cell repertoires in COVID-19. This table comes from immunoSEQ multiplex PCR, and its TCRdb copy is limited to in-frame clones, with some not included. The data contain roughly 250,000 clones, approximately 85% of them singletons. Material: PBMCs or T cells enriched from blood (not recorded which). The receptors come from a woman in her 30s who had recovered from COVID-19.

This clone came up a few times. V is TRBV4-1 and J is TRBJ1-6; no reliable D call. CDR1 MGHRA and CDR2 YSYEKL come from the germline V gene. This CDR3 contains 13 residues. With 1 base removed from V and 10 bases from J, the gap between germline ends came to 8 bases. In DNA form, the CDR3 reads TGCGCCAGCAGCCAAGCCCCCTTCTCACCCCTCCACTTT. It specifies CASSQAPFSPLHF.

Written as DNA, the CDR3 is TGTGCCAGCCGAGTGGGGCAGGGATTAAGGGAAAAACTGTTTTTT. As protein: CASRVGQGLREKLFF. This chain connects TRBV3-1 (or the pseudogene TRBV3-2) to TRBJ1-4, with D perhaps matching TRBD1 (5 bases). This CDR3 contains 15 residues. Germline-derived CDR1 and CDR2 are LGHDT and YNNKEL (reference sequence). V was trimmed by 8 bases and J by 8 bases, leaving 21 bases between them.

The genes are TRBV28 and TRBJ2-7; D is ambiguous. The ends were cut back, 2 bases at V and 2 bases at J, with 7 bases in the middle. In germline, CDR1 is MDHEN, CDR2 SYDVKM. The CDR3 loop spans 13 amino acids. CDR3 sequence reads: CASSLALTYEQYF. The DNA of the CDR3 is TGTGCCAGCAGTTTAGCGCTCACCTACGAGCAGTACTTC.

This clone appeared once. This sequence joins TRBV6-5 and TRBJ1-6; a weak D match, TRBD1 (6 bases). The ends were cut back, 6 bases at V and 9 bases at J, with 18 bases in the middle. CDR1 and CDR2 from the germline V gene are MNHEY and SVGAGI. This CDR3 spans 15 amino acids. This CDR3 is CASRRRTGSGSPLHF. The CDR3 DNA follows: TGTGCCAGCAGGCGACGCACAGGGTCCGGTTCACCCCTCCACTTT.

The chain carries TRBV11-2 and TRBJ2-7; 7 bases line up with TRBD1. The CDR3 is 16 amino acids. Germline V gene lookup returns CDR1 SGHAT and CDR2 FQNNGV. Trimming removed 5 bases from V and 3 bases from J; junction bases left unmatched: 13. The CDR3, as DNA: TGTGCCAGCAGCCCTATAGGGGGCCGAGGGGTCTACGAGCAGTACTTC. Its translation is CASSPIGGRGVYEQYF.

This clone was seen once. The chain is built from TRBV11-2 and TRBJ1-6; 11 nucleotides align to TRBD1. CDR1 and CDR2 from the germline V gene are SGHAT and FQNNGV. V lost 5 bases to trimming and J lost 14 bases; unmatched junction nucleotides: 17. The CDR3 is made up of 17 amino acids. The CDR3 spells CASSARSPGQGEDSLHF. Here the CDR3 DNA reads TGTGCCAGCAGCGCGAGATCCCCGGGACAGGGGGAGGATTCCCTCCACTTT.

The rearrangement joins TRBV9 to TRBJ2-5; 12 bases map to TRBD2. The V segment lost 4 bases and the J segment 1 base; nucleotides outside the gene matches: 2. In germline, CDR1 is SGDLS, CDR2 YYNGEE. This CDR3 is 15 amino acids long. The CDR3 region has the DNA TGTGCCAGCAGCTCTAGCGGGGGGGCCCAAGAGACCCAGTACTTC. This translates into CASSSSGGAQETQYF.

This chain uses TRBV12-1 with TRBJ1-6. TRBV12-1 is designated a pseudogene. The CDR3 runs to 18 residues. The CDR3: CASSHFPLTREPRTPLHF. The CDR3 nucleotides read TGTGCCAGCAGCCATTTTCCGCTCACACGGGAACCAAGGACCCCCCTCCACTTT.

The chain employs TRBV28 and TRBJ1-2, with 9 bases that match TRBD1. CDR3 length: 14 residues. The V and J ends lost 4 bases and 4 bases, in that order; junction bases with no gene match: 4. From germline, CDR1 is MDHEN and CDR2 SYDVKM. The DNA for the CDR3 is TGTGCCAGCAGTTCCGGGACAGGGATCTATGGCTACACCTTC. Its translation: CASSSGTGIYGYTF.

The gene calls are TRBV6-5 and TRBJ2-7, with TRBD2 matching over 7 bases. Germline V lookup: CDR1 MNHEY, CDR2 SVGAGI. The CDR3 sequence is 15 residues long. V dropped 4 bases and J dropped 2; count of bases not matched to a gene: 8. The CDR3 sequence is CASSLGLTKAYEQYF. The CDR3 nucleotides are TGTGCCAGCAGTTTGGGACTAACTAAGGCCTACGAGCAGTACTTC.

The J gene is TRBJ2-5, the V gene TRBV24-1, with TRBD1 identical over 7 bases. Germline V CDR1 and CDR2: KGHDR, SFDVKD. The J segment lost 5 bases and the V segment lost 5 bases, leaving 10 bases of the junction unmatched. The CDR3 consists of 15 residues. CDR3 loop: CATSAPGQSEETQYF. The CDR3 region has the DNA TGTGCCACCAGTGCCCCGGGACAGTCTGAGGAGACCCAGTACTTC.

The chain joins TRBV10-3 to TRBJ2-7, with a possible D match to TRBD2 (7 bases). This CDR3 has 15 residues. CDR1 ENHRY and CDR2 SYGVKD come from the germline V gene. The V end was cut by 6 bases, the J end by 6 bases, with 21 bases between. This CDR3 is CAISRGASAAREQYF. Here the CDR3 DNA reads TGTGCCATCAGCCGGGGGGCTAGCGCTGCTCGCGAGCAGTACTTC.

This clone was seen a single time. The chain couples TRBV5-1 to TRBJ1-2; D unclear. The CDR3 spans 13 residues. Germline CDR1 reads SGHRS; CDR2 reads YFSETQ. Trimming left V 1 base short and J 2 bases short, with 6 bases between. In DNA, the CDR3 is TGCGCCAGCAGCTTGATCAGGAACTATGGCTACACCTTC. Translated: CASSLIRNYGYTF.

This chain connects TRBV7-2 to TRBJ1-5; D is ambiguous. The V and J ends lost 1 base and 3 bases respectively, with 7 bases between them. Germline V gene sequence: CDR1 SGHTA, CDR2 FQGNSA. This CDR3 is 14 amino acids long. The CDR3 DNA reads as TGTGCCAGCAGCTTAGTGAGGGACAATCAGCCCCAGCATTTT. Encoded protein: CASSLVRDNQPQHF. Based on the CDR3 plus reference TRBV7-2 and TRBJ1-5, the full variable domain is GAGVSQSPSNKVTEKGKDVELRCDPISGHTALYWYRQSLGQGLEFLIYFQGNSAPDKSGLPSDRFSAERTGGSVSTLTIQRTQQEDSAVYLCASSLVRDNQPQHFGDGTRLSIL.

The CDR3, as DNA: TGTGCCAGCAGTGAAGGCGGGACTTACGCGAACACCGGGGAGCTGTTTTTT. Residues: CASSEGGTYANTGELFF. The chain carries TRBV2 and TRBJ2-2, with D perhaps matching TRBD2 (6 bases). The V end lost 1 base, the J end lost 0 bases, and 12 bases lay between the germline ends. This CDR3 has 17 amino acids. Per germline, CDR1 SNHLY and CDR2 FYNNEI.

The CDR3 DNA follows: TGTGCCAGCAGCCTAAGCCGTTCAACTAATGAAAAACTGTTTTTT. Protein: CASSLSRSTNEKLFF. V is TRBV11-2 and J is TRBJ1-4; D unresolved. The V gene lost 5 bases and the J gene lost 0 bases, with 10 bases spanning the gap. This CDR3 spans 15 amino acids. Germline CDR1 SGHAT, CDR2 FQNNGV.

This clone was found a few times. This chain connects TRBV10-3 to TRBJ2-5; D perhaps matches TRBD1 (7 bases). V was shortened by 5 bases and J by 3 bases, with 13 bases between the two germline ends. Germline CDR1 is ENHRY and CDR2 is SYGVKD. There are 14 residues in the CDR3. CDR3 nucleotides: TGTGCCATCAGTCGGGGGACAGAGAAAGAGACCCAGTACTTC. It encodes CAISRGTEKETQYF.

The chain is built from TRBV19 and TRBJ1-2; D is uncertain. CDR3 length equals 13 residues. Germline V gene data show CDR1 as LNHDA and CDR2 as SQIVND (reference sequence). V lost 7 bases and J lost 8, with 17 bases in between. CDR3 sequence reads: CASKPFRSEGYTF. CDR3 sequence (DNA): TGTGCCAGTAAGCCTTTTAGATCTGAGGGCTACACCTTC.

V gene TRBV12-3 or TRBV12-4 combines with J gene TRBJ2-5; D not certain. CDR3 length: 13 amino acids. Between the trimmed V and J ends, which lost 7 bases and 0 bases, there was a span of 9 bases. CDR3 nucleotides: TGTGCCAGCACCCCCCAGTACCAAGAGACCCAGTACTTC. This codes for CASTPQYQETQYF.

The chain uses TRBV19 and TRBJ2-7; 7 bases match TRBD1. This CDR3 is 15 amino acids long. Per germline, CDR1 LNHDA and CDR2 SQIVND (reference sequence). The V and J ends lost 3 bases and 3 bases, in that order; junction bases with no gene match: 8. Here the CDR3 reads CASSIMRQGDYEQYF. The CDR3 coding sequence is TGTGCCAGTAGTATCATGAGACAGGGAGACTACGAGCAGTACTTC.

The V call is TRBV7-6, the J call TRBJ2-1, with TRBD1 matching over 7 bases. In germline, CDR1 is SGHVS, CDR2 FNYEAQ. After removal of 1 base from V and 9 bases from J, the junction contained 9 bases not matched to a gene. The CDR3 contains 15 residues. CDR3 nucleotide sequence: TGTGCCAGCAGCTTAGAGGATAGGGGGCTCGGTGAGCAGTTCTTC. It codes for CASSLEDRGLGEQFF. The entire variable domain, with the rest obtained from reference TRBV7-6 and TRBJ2-1, is as follows: GAGVSQSPRYKVTKRGQDVALRCDPISGHVSLYWYRQALGQGPEFLTYFNYEAQQDKSGLPNDRFSAERPEGSISTLTIQRTEQRDSAMYRCASSLEDRGLGEQFFGPGTRLTVL.

The chain carries TRBV5-1 and TRBJ2-1; 7 bases fit TRBD2. Germline-derived CDR1 and CDR2 are SGHRS and YFSETQ. The trim removed 4 bases at V and 4 bases at J, leaving 8 bases unmatched. CDR3 size: 15 residues. CDR3 sequence (DNA): TGCGCCAGCAGCCCCTCGGGGGGACTGTACAATGAGCAGTTCTTC. It codes for CASSPSGGLYNEQFF.

The CDR3 loop is CASSLWQGEEKLFF. The CDR3 bases are TGTGCCAGCAGCTTATGGCAGGGCGAGGAAAAACTGTTTTTT. This chain links TRBV7-8 with TRBJ1-4; weak D call: TRBD1 (5 bases). Germline V lookup: CDR1 SGHVS, CDR2 FQNEAQ. Trimming cost V 2 bases and J 8 bases, with 12 bases left between them. CDR3 length: 14 residues.

This clone was picked up a small number of times. The rearrangement uses TRBV5-5 and TRBJ1-2; 9 bases map to TRBD1. In germline, CDR1 is SGHKS, CDR2 YYEKEE (reference sequence). J gave up 0 bases and V 4 bases, and 10 bases lay outside the gene matches. The CDR3 sequence is 17 residues long. Here the CDR3 reads CASSGIPRDRANYGYTF. CDR3 nucleotide sequence: TGTGCCAGCAGCGGGATTCCCCGGGACAGGGCTAACTATGGCTACACCTTC.

The chain links TRBV6-5 to TRBJ2-7, with D tentatively TRBD1 (5 bases). Per germline, CDR1 MNHEY and CDR2 SVGAGI. V gave up 1 base and J gave up 1 base, with 14 bases separating them. This CDR3 contains 16 residues. The CDR3 DNA reads TGTGCCAGCAGTTACTTTTCCAGGGCGAAATCCTACGAGCAGTACTTC. It specifies CASSYFSRAKSYEQYF.

The chain links TRBV12-3 or TRBV12-4 to TRBJ1-4; D is undetermined. The ends were cut back, 6 bases at V and 5 bases at J, with 10 bases in the middle. This CDR3 is 13 amino acids long. The CDR3 loop is CASRNRRNEKLFF. In DNA form, the CDR3 reads TGTGCCAGCAGGAACCGGAGAAATGAAAAACTGTTTTTT.

This rearrangement joins TRBV7-6 to TRBJ2-7, with no clear D. V shed 2 bases and J shed 0 bases, with 8 bases lying between them. CDR1 is SGHVS and CDR2 is FNYEAQ in the germline V gene. The CDR3 consists of 14 residues. CDR3 coding DNA: TGTGCCAGCAGCTTAACGGAGAGCTCCTACGAGCAGTACTTC. This sequence encodes CASSLTESSYEQYF.

This clone is a singleton in its sample. The chain combines TRBV12-3 or TRBV12-4 with TRBJ1-4; D perhaps matches TRBD1 (6 bases). V lost 6 bases and J lost 8, with 13 bases in between. The CDR3 length is 13 residues. The CDR3 bases are TGTGCCAGCAGCCCAACAGGGAGAGAAAAACTGTTTTTT. Its protein is CASSPTGREKLFF.

The chain is built from TRBV3-1 (or the pseudogene TRBV3-2) and TRBJ2-7, with 14 bases aligning to TRBD2. V was clipped by 5 bases and J by 6 bases; unmatched bases: 9. This CDR3 comprises 16 residues. Germline V gene lookup returns CDR1 LGHDT and CDR2 YNNKEL (reference sequence). DNA for the CDR3: TGTGCCAGCAGCACTCGACTAGCGGGAGGGCCGGGCGAGCAGTACTTC. Translating it yields CASSTRLAGGPGEQYF.